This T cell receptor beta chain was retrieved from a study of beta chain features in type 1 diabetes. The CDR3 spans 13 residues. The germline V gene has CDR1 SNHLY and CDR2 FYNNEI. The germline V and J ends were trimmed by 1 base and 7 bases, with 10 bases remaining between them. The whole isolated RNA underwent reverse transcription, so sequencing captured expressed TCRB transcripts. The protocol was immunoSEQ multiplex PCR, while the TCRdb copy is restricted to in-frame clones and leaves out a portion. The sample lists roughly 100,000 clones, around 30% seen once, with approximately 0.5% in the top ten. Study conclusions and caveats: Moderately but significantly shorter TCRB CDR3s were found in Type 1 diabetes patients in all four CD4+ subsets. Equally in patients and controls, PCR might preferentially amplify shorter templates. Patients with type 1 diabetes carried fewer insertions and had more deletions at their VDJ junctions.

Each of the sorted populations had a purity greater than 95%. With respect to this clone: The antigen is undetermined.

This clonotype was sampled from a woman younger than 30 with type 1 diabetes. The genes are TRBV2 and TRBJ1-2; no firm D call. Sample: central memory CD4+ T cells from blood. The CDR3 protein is CASSEGGEPGYTF. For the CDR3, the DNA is TGTGCCAGCAGTGAAGGAGGAGAACCTGGCTACACCTTC.